This T cell receptor beta chain was found in a study of control samples from healthy donors and cancer patients. Sequencing was performed with immunoSEQ multiplex PCR; in TCRdb, only in-frame clones are kept and a portion is missing. The sample has approximately 87,000 clones, more than 85% seen once. This clone was observed a handful of times. V lost 0 bases and J 7 bases, leaving 9 bases between the germline ends. The CDR3 is 13 residues long. Germline V lookup: CDR1 LGHNT, CDR2 FRNRAP. Sample: blood. The chain carries TRBV12-5 and TRBJ1-2; unclear D gene. The source of this sequence is a woman aged 45-65 years in good health. The CDR3 spells CASGLVEYAGYTF. The CDR3 region has the DNA TGTGCTAGTGGTTTGGTAGAGTACGCTGGCTACACCTTC.